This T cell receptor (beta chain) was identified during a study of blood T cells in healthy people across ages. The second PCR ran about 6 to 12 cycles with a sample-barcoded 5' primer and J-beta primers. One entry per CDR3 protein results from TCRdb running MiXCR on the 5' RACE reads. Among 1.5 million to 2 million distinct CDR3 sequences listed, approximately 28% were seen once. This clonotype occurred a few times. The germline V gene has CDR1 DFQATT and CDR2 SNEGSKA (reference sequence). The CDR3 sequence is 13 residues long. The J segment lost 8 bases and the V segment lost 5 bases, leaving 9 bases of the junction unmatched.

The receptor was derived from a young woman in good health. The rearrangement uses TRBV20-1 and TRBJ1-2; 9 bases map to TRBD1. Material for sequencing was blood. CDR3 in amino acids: CSAPTGGARGYTF. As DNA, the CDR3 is TGCAGTGCTCCTACAGGGGGCGCGAGGGGCTACACCTTC.